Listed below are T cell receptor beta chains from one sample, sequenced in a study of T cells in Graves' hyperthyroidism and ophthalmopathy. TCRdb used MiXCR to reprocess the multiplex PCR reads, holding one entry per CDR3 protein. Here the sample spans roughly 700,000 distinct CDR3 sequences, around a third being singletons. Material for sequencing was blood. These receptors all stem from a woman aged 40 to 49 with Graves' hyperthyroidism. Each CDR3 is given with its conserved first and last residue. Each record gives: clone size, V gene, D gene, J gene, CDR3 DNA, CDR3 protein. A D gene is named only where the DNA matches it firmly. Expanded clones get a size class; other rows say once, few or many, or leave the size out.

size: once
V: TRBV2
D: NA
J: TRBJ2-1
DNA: TGTGCCAGCAGTGTTGGGGCCGGCTCCTACAATGAGCAGTTCTTC
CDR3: CASSVGAGSYNEQFF

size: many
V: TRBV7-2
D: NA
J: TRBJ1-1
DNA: TGTGCCAGCAGTAGCCAGTGGGAGGGCACTGAAGCTTTCTTT
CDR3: CASSSQWEGTEAFF

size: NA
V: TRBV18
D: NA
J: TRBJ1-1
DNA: TGTGCCAGCTCACGATCAGGCCTTACTGAAGCTTTCTTT
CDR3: CASSRSGLTEAFF

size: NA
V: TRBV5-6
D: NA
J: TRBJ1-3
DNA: TGTGCCAGCAGCTTGGAGGGCGCCACCTTCTCTGGAAACACCATATATTTT
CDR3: CASSLEGATFSGNTIYF

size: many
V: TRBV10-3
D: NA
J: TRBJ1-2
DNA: TGTGCCACCACGGGGGAACCAGCTAACTATGGCTACACCTTC
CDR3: CATTGEPANYGYTF

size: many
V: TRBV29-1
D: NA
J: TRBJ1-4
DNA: TGCAGCGTTGGGGCAGATACCGCTAATGAAAAACTGTTTTTT
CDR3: CSVGADTANEKLFF

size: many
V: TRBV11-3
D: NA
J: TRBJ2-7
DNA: TGTGCCAGCAAGACGGACGGGCCAGGGGAGCAGTACTTC
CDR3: CASKTDGPGEQYF

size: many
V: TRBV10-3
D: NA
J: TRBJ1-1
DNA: TGTGCCATCGCGACAAGGGAGAACACTGAAGCTTTCTTT
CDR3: CAIATRENTEAFF

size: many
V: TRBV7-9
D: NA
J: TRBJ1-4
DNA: TGTGCCAGCAGCTTAGGGATTAAGTTGTTTTTT
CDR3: CASSLGIKLFF

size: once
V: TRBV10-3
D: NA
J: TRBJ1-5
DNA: TGTGCCAGCAGCCCGGGACGGTATAGCAATCAGCCCCAGCATTTT
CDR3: CASSPGRYSNQPQHF

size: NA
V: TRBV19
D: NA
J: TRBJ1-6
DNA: TGTGCCACCCGGCCAGGGTATAATTCACCCCTCCACTTT
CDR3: CATRPGYNSPLHF

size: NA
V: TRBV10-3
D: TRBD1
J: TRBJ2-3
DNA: TGTGCCATCAGCACAGGGGTTGCAGATACGCAGTATTTT
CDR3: CAISTGVADTQYF

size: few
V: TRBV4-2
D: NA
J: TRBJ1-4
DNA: TGTGCCAGCAGCCAAACGGCTAGCGGGGATTTAAATGAAAAACTGTTTTTT
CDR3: CASSQTASGDLNEKLFF

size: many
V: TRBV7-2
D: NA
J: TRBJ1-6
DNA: TGTGCCAGCAGCTTAGGCGGTGGGAGAGGGGGGTCACCCCTCCACTTT
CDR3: CASSLGGGRGGSPLHF

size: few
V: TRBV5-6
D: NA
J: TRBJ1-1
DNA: TGTGCCAGCAGCTTGGTACCCGGGGCGAACACTGAAGCTTTCTTT
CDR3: CASSLVPGANTEAFF

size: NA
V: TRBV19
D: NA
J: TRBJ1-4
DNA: TGTGCCAGTAGTATAGCTAAGGACCGGGCGGAACTGTTTTTT
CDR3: CASSIAKDRAELFF

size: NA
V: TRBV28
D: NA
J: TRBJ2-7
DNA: TGTGCCAGCAGTCCCAGCCAGGCTTTAACCCTCCTCTACGAGCAGTACTTC
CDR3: CASSPSQALTLLYEQYF

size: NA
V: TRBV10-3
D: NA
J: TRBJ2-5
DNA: TGTGCCAGCCACCCCAGGGAAGAGACCCAGTACTTC
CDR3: CASHPREETQYF

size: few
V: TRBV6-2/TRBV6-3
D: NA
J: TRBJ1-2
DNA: TGTGCCAGCAGTTACGCCTTTAGGGGACGCGGCTACACCTTC
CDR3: CASSYAFRGRGYTF

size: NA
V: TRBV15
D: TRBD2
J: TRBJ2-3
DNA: TGTGCCACCTCCCAGACTAGCGGGGGGGCGGATACGCAGTATTTT
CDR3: CATSQTSGGADTQYF

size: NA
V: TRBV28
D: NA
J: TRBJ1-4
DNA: TGTGCCAGCAGTCCCCATCAGCCAGGGAGTAATGAAAAACTGTTTTTT
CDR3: CASSPHQPGSNEKLFF

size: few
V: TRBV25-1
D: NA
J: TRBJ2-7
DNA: TGTGCCAGCGGGCAAGGTCTGGAGCAGTACTTC
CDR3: CASGQGLEQYF

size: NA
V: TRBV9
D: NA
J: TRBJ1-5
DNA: TGTGCCAGCAACGACGGGCAAAGGAATCAGCCCCAGCATTTT
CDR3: CASNDGQRNQPQHF

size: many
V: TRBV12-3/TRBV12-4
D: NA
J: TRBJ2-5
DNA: TGTGCCAGCAGTTTACGGGAAGCAGAGACCCAGTACTTC
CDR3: CASSLREAETQYF

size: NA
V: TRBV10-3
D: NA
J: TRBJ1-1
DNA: TGTGCCAGCAGAGCCGGGGCTTTCTTT
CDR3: CASRAGAFF

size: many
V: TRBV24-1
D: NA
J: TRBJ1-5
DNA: TGTGCCACCAGTGATTTTGGACAGCCCCAGCATTTT
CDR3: CATSDFGQPQHF

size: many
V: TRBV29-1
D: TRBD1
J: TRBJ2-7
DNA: TGCAGCGTCACGGGACAGGGAGCCTACGAGCAGTACTTC
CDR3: CSVTGQGAYEQYF

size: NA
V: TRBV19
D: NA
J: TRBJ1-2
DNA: TGTGCCAGTAGTATATTTAGTGGAGGTGGAGGCTACACCTTC
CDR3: CASSIFSGGGGYTF

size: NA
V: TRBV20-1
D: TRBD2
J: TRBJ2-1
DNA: TGCAGTGCTGGACTAGCGGGAGGGCCTGAGCAGTTCTTC
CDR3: CSAGLAGGPEQFF